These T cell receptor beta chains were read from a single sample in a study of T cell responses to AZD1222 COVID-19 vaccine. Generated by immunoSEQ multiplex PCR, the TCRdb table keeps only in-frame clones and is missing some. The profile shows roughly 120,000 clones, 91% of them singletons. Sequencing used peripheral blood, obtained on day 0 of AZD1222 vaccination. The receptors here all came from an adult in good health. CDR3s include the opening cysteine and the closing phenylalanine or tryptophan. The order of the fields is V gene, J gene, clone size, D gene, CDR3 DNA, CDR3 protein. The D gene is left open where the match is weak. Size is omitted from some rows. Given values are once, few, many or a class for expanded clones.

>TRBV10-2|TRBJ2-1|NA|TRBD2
TGCGCCAGCAGTGAAGTACTAGCGGGACACAATGAGCAGTTCTTC
CASSEVLAGHNEQFF
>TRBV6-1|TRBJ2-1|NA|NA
TGTGCCAGCAGTGAAGCGGTGGCGGGGATGCGGGGAAGGGTGCAGTTCTTC
CASSEAVAGMRGRVQFF
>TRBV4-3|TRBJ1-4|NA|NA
TGCGCCAGCAGCCAAAGTCGGCGGCCAAATGAAAAACTGTTTTTT
CASSQSRRPNEKLFF
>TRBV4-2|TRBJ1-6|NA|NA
TGTGCCAGCGGACAAATACGCTCCTATAATTCACCCCTCCACTTT
CASGQIRSYNSPLHF
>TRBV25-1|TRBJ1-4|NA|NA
TGTGCCAGCAGTGAATTGGGGGCGACGGGGGAAAAACTGTTTTTT
CASSELGATGEKLFF
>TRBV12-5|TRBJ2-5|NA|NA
TGTGCTAGTGGTTCGGGCCGGTCGGAAGAGACCCAGTACTTC
CASGSGRSEETQYF
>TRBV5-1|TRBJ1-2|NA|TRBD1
TGCGCCAGCAGCCCAGGACAGGGCGTATTCGATGGCTACACCTTC
CASSPGQGVFDGYTF
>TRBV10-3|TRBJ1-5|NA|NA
TGTGCCATCAGTGAGTACCCGGGCGAAAGCAATCAGCCCCAGCATTTT
CAISEYPGESNQPQHF
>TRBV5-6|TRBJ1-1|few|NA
TGTGCCAGCAGCTTTACAGCGAACACTGAAGCTTTCTTT
CASSFTANTEAFF
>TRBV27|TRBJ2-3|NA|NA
TGTGCCTCCATGAGGGGGAACACAGATACGCAGTATTTT
CASMRGNTDTQYF
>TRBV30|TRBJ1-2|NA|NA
TGTGCCTGGAGACCCAGCTCTGGCTACACCTTC
CAWRPSSGYTF
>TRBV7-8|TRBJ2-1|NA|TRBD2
TGTGCCAGCAGCACTCCGGGACTAGCGGGCAATGAGCAGTTCTTC
CASSTPGLAGNEQFF
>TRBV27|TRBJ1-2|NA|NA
TGTGCCAGCAGTTCTGAGGGATACTATGGCTACACCTTC
CASSSEGYYGYTF
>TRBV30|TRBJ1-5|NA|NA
TGTGCCTGGAGTGAACAGGTTTATAGCAATCAGCCCCAGCATTTT
CAWSEQVYSNQPQHF
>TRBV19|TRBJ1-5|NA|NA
TGTGCCGCACGTCCGAAGGCCCTCCTGAATCAGCCCCAGCATTTT
CAARPKALLNQPQHF
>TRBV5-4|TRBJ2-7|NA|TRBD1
TGTGCCAGCAGCCCCCGACAGGGCGCTACCTACGAGCAGTACTTC
CASSPRQGATYEQYF
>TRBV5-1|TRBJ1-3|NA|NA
TGCGCCAGCAGCCCTGGGGTCTCTGGAAACACCATATATTTT
CASSPGVSGNTIYF
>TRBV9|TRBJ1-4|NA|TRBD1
TGTGCCAGCAGCCCCCGACTCCTAGACAGGGATAATGAAAAACTGTTTTTT
CASSPRLLDRDNEKLFF
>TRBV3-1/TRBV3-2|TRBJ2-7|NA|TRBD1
TGTGCCAGCAGCTCTCCCGGGACAGGGGACTCCTACGAGCAGTACTTC
CASSSPGTGDSYEQYF
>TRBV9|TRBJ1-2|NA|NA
TGTGCCAGCAGCGTAGGAAGCGGCCCAAGGGGCTACACCTTC
CASSVGSGPRGYTF
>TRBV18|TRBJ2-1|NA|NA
TGTGCCAGCTCACCACGGGGCGGGACCACCTACAATGAGCAGTTCTTC
CASSPRGGTTYNEQFF
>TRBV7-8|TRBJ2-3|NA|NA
TGTGCCAGCAGCTTGAAGGTCGAGCGAGGAGATACGCAGTATTTT
CASSLKVERGDTQYF
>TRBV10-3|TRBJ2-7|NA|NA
TGTGCCATCAGGGGGGACGGCGGCAGGGTTTACGAGCAGTACTTC
CAIRGDGGRVYEQYF
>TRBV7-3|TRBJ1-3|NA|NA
TGTGCCAGCAGCATTAACGCGGGGACTGGAAACACCATATATTTT
CASSINAGTGNTIYF
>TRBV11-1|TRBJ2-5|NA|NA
TGTGCCAGCAGCTTAAACGAGAAAGAGACCCAGTACTTC
CASSLNEKETQYF
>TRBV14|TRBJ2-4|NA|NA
TGTGCCAGCAGCCAAGTTGAAGGGGGGGCCAGAAACATTCAGTACTTC
CASSQVEGGARNIQYF
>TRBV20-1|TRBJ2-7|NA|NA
TGCAGTGCTAGTTCCGGTAAAAAGGGCTCCTACGAGCAGTACTTC
CSASSGKKGSYEQYF
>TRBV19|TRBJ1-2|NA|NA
TGTGCCAGTAGTAAGACACTTGACTATGGCTACACCTTC
CASSKTLDYGYTF
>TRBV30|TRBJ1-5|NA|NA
TGTACGGGGGAGGGCAATCAGCCCCAGCATTTT
CTGEGNQPQHF
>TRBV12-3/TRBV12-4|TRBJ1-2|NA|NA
TGTGCCAGCAGTCCGCAGGAGATCTATGGCTACACCTTC
CASSPQEIYGYTF
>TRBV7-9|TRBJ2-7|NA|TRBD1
TGTGCCAGCAGGGCCGGGACAGGATTCCTCTCCGAGCAGTACTTC
CASRAGTGFLSEQYF
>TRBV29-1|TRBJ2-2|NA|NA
TGCAGCGTTCCCAGGGAGACTAACACCGGGGAGCTGTTTTTT
CSVPRETNTGELFF
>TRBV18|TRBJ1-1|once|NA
TGTGCCAGCTCACCAGGACAGAACACTGAAGCTTTCTTT
CASSPGQNTEAFF
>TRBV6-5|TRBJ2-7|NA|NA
TGTGCCAGCAGGGGACACGGAATCCTCTACGAGCAGTACTTC
CASRGHGILYEQYF
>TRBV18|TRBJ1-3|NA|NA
TGTGCCAGCTCACTCGGGACGGGCTCTGGAAACACCATATATTTT
CASSLGTGSGNTIYF
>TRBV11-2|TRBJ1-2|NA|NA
TGTGCCAGCAGCTTAGTGGCAAGCTATGGCTACACCTTC
CASSLVASYGYTF
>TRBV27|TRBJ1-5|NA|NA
TGTGCCAGCAGTTTACGCGCAGGGCGCAATCAGCCCCAGCATTTT
CASSLRAGRNQPQHF
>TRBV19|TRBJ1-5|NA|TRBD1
TGTGCCAGTAGTTCGGACAGGGATCAGCCCCAGCATTTT
CASSSDRDQPQHF
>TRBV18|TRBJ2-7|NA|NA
TGTGCCAGCTCATCCGCCAGCGAGCAGTACTTC
CASSSASEQYF
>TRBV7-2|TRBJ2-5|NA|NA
TGTGCCAGCAGCTTAGGCTGGGAGACCCAGTACTTC
CASSLGWETQYF
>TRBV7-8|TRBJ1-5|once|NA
TGTGCCAGCACCGACGGGGGCCTTCAGCCCCAGCATTTT
CASTDGGLQPQHF
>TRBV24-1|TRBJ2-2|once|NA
TGTGCCACCAGTCGGGCCTCCGGGGAGCTGTTTTTT
CATSRASGELFF
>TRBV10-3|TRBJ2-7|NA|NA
TGTGCCCCTCCGGTGGACGAGCAGTACTTC
CAPPVDEQYF
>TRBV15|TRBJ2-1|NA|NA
TGTGCCACCAGCCCGGGACTCAGCTACAATGAGCAGTTCTTC
CATSPGLSYNEQFF
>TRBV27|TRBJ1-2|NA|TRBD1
TGTGCCAGCAGTGGACAGGGTCTATATGGCTACACCTTC
CASSGQGLYGYTF
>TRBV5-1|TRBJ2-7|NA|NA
TGCGCCAGCAGCTCAACAGGGACCTACGAGCAGTACTTC
CASSSTGTYEQYF
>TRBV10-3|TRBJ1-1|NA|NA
TGTGCCATCAGTCCCTCTGAGGGGAACACTGAAGCTTTCTTT
CAISPSEGNTEAFF